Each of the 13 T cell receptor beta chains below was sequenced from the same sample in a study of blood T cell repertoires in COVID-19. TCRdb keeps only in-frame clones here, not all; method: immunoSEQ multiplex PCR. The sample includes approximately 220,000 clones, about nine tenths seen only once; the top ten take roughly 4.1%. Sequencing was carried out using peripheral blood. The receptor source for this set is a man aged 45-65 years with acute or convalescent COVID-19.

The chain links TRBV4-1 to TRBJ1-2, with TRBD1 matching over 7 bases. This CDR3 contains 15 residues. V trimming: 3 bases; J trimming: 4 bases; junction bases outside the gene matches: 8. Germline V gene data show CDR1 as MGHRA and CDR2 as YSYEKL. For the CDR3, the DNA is TGCGCCAGCAGCCAGCAAGGGGGCTCGGCCTATGGCTACACCTTC. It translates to CASSQQGGSAYGYTF.

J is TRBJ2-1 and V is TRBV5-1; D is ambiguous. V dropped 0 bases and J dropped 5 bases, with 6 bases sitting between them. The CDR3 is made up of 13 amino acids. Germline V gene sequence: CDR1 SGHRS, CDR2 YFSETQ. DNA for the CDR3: TGCGCCAGCAGCTTGGCAGAAGACAATGAGCAGTTCTTC. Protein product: CASSLAEDNEQFF.

CDR3 loop: CASSQDLAGAQYF. CDR3 coding DNA: TGTGCCAGCAGCCAAGACCTTGCGGGGGCCCAGTACTTC. The V call is TRBV14, the J call TRBJ2-5, with 7 bases matching TRBD2. This CDR3 has 13 residues. V shed 0 bases, J shed 9 bases, and the junction held 4 bases outside the gene matches. The V gene's germline CDR1 is SGHDN and CDR2 FVKESK.

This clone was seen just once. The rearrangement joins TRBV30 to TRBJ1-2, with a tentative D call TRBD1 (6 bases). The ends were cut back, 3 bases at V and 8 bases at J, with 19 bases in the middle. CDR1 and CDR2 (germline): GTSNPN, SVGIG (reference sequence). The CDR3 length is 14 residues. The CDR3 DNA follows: TGTGCCTGGAGGTCGGGAGGGGGAAGACGAGGCTACACCTTC. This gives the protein CAWRSGGGRRGYTF.

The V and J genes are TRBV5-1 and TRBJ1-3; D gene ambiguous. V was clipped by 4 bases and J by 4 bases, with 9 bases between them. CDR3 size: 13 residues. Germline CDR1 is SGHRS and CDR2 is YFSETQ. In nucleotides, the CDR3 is TGCGCCAGCAGCCAAACGGTCGGAAACACCATATATTTT. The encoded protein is CASSQTVGNTIYF.

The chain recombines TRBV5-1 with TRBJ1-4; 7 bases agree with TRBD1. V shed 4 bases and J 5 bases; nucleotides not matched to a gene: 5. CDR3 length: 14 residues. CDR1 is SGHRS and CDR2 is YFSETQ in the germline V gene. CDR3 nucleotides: TGCGCCAGCAGCCACGGACAGGAAAATGAAAAACTGTTTTTT. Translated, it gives CASSHGQENEKLFF.

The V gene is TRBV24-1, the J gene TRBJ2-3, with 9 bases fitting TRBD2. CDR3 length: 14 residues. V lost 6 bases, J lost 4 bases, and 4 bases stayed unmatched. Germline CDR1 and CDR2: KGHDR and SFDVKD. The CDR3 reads CATSPAGGADTQYF. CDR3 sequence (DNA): TGTGCCACCAGTCCAGCGGGGGGCGCAGATACGCAGTATTTT.

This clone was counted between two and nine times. The CDR3 DNA sequence: TGTGCCAGTAGCCACACAGGGGGTGGGGAGAGCACTGAAGCTTTCTTT. Its protein is CASSHTGGGESTEAFF. The chain uses TRBV19 and TRBJ1-1; 8 nucleotides align to TRBD1. Losses at the gene ends were 6 bases for V and 4 bases for J; bases not matched to a gene: 13. Per the germline V gene, CDR1 is LNHDA and CDR2 is SQIVND (reference sequence). The CDR3 length is 16 residues.

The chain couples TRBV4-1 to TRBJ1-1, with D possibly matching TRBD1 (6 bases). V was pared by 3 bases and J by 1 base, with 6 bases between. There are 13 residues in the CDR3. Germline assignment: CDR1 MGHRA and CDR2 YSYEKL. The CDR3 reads CASSQTGNTEAFF. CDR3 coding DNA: TGCGCCAGCAGCCAGACAGGGAACACTGAAGCTTTCTTT.

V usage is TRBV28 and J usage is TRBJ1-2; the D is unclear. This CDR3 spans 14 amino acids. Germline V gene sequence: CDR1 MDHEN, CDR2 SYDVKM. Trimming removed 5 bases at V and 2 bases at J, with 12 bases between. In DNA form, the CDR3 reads TGTGCCAGCAGTCCCGCCCCCGGGAACTATGGCTACACCTTC. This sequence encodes CASSPAPGNYGYTF.

The CDR3 nucleotides read TGTGCCAGCAGGACAGGGGGCTTAGACGGCTACACCTTC. Protein sequence: CASRTGGLDGYTF. The chain couples TRBV6-5 to TRBJ1-2; 10 bases match TRBD1. The germline V gene encodes CDR1 MNHEY and CDR2 SVGAGI. V shed 6 bases, J shed 8 bases, and the junction held 6 bases outside the gene matches. CDR3 length equals 13 residues.

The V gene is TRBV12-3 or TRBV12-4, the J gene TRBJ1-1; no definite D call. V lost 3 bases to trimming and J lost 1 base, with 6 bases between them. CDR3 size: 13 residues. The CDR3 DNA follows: TGTGCCAGCAGTTTTGCGGCGAACACTGAAGCTTTCTTT. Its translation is CASSFAANTEAFF.

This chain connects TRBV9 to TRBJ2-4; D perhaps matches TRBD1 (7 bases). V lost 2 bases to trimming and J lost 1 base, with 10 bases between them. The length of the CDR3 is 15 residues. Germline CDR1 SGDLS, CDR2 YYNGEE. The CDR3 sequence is CASSVSGGAKNIQYF. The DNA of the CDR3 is TGTGCCAGCAGCGTTTCAGGGGGGGCCAAAAACATTCAGTACTTC.